Listed below are T cell receptor beta chains from one sample, sequenced in a study of identical twins. MiXCR was run by TCRdb on the 5' RACE reads, yielding one entry per CDR3 protein. The sample lists over 200,000 distinct CDR3 sequences, less than 10% occurring once. The sample comprised memory (CD45RO+) T cells sorted from blood. The receptors stem from a woman in her late teens or twenties in good health. Both conserved end residues are part of each CDR3. The order of the fields is V gene, clone size, D gene, J gene, CDR3 protein, CDR3 DNA. The D gene is left open where the match is weak. Size is omitted from some rows. Given values are once, few, many or a class for expanded clones.

TRBV30	few	-	TRBJ2-3	CAWSGTGLPDTQYF	TGTGCCTGGAGTGGTACAGGGCTCCCAGATACGCAGTATTTT
TRBV3-1	few	-	TRBJ1-2	CASSPAAPYGYTF	TGTGCCAGCAGCCCGGCAGCGCCCTATGGCTACACCTTC
TRBV24-1	few	TRBD1	TRBJ2-3	CATRGTGDTQYF	TGTGCCACCAGAGGGACAGGAGATACGCAGTATTTT
TRBV5-1	-	TRBD2	TRBJ2-5	CASSLTTGGGETQYF	TGCGCCAGCAGCTTGACGACGGGAGGTGGAGAGACCCAGTACTTC
TRBV6-2/TRBV6-3	-	-	TRBJ1-1	CASRQGGTEAFF	TGTGCCAGCAGACAAGGAGGTACTGAAGCTTTCTTT
TRBV12-3/TRBV12-4	few	TRBD2	TRBJ2-3	CASRRAGGADTQYF	TGTGCCAGCAGAAGAGCGGGGGGGGCAGATACGCAGTATTTT
TRBV5-6	-	-	TRBJ2-5	CASSLGRTETQYF	TGTGCCAGCAGCTTGGGTCGGACAGAGACCCAGTACTTC
TRBV11-3	-	TRBD2	TRBJ2-5	CASSAREAVRETQYF	TGTGCCAGCAGCGCCCGGGAGGCGGTACGAGAGACCCAGTACTTC
TRBV5-1	few	-	TRBJ1-2	CASSPGQINGYTF	TGCGCCAGCTCCCCCGGACAGATTAATGGCTACACCTTC
TRBV20-1	many	TRBD2	TRBJ2-7	CSALAGRSYEQYF	TGCAGTGCTCTAGCGGGGAGATCCTACGAGCAGTACTTC
TRBV5-1	many	TRBD1	TRBJ2-3	CASSAGTGTDTQYF	TGCGCCAGCAGCGCCGGGACAGGGACAGATACGCAGTATTTT
TRBV6-5	many	-	TRBJ2-7	CASSYSRGTPQYF	TGTGCCAGCAGTTACTCGAGGGGGACCCCTCAGTACTTC
TRBV12-3/TRBV12-4	many	-	TRBJ2-2	CASSLIQGTGELFF	TGTGCCAGCAGTTTAATACAGGGAACCGGGGAGCTGTTTTTT
TRBV6-5	-	-	TRBJ1-3	CASSYSSTAAGNTIYF	TGTGCCAGCAGTTACTCGTCCACGGCAGCCGGAAACACCATATATTTT
TRBV6-2/TRBV6-3	-	-	TRBJ2-1	CASSYREPYYNEQFF	TGTGCCAGCAGTTACAGAGAACCTTATTACAATGAGCAGTTCTTC
TRBV7-2	-	-	TRBJ2-3	CASSRPDSTDTQYF	TGTGCCAGCAGCCGCCCGGATAGCACAGATACGCAGTATTTT
TRBV5-1	many	TRBD2	TRBJ2-3	CASSQRLAAVTSTDTQYF	TGCGCCAGCAGCCAGCGACTAGCGGCAGTTACTAGCACAGATACGCAGTATTTT
TRBV7-2	-	-	TRBJ2-1	CASSFASRSYNEQFF	TGTGCCAGCAGCTTTGCCTCCCGCTCCTACAATGAGCAGTTCTTC
TRBV24-1	-	-	TRBJ2-1	CATSGTGAYNEQFF	TGTGCCACGTCCGGGACTGGGGCATACAATGAGCAGTTCTTC
TRBV5-1	many	TRBD1	TRBJ2-7	CASSLGGQEREQYF	TGCGCCAGCAGCCTCGGAGGACAGGAACGCGAGCAGTACTTC
TRBV7-2	many	-	TRBJ2-3	CASSLITSRPTDTQYF	TGTGCCAGCAGCTTAATCACTAGCCGCCCCACAGATACGCAGTATTTT
TRBV5-1	many	-	TRBJ1-2	CASIRGRGYTF	TGCGCCAGCATACGGGGGCGAGGCTACACCTTC